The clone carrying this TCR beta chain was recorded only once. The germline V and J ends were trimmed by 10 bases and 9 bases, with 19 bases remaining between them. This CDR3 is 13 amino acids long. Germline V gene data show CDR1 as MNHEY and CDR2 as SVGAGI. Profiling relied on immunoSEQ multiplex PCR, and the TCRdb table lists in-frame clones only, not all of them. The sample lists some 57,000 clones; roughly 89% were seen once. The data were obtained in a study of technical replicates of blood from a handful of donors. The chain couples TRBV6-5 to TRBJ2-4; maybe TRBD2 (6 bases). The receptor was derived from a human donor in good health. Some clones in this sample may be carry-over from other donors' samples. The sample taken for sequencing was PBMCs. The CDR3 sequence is CATQEEGLSIQYF. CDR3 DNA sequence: TGTGCCACCCAGGAGGAGGGTTTGAGCATTCAGTACTTC.